Sequencing of this T cell receptor beta chain was carried out in a study of blood T cell repertoires in COVID-19. There are 13 residues in the CDR3. The germline gives CDR1 MNHEY, CDR2 SVGAGI. V lost 1 base and J 0 bases, leaving 3 bases between the germline ends. This clone was seen a single time. Per the original data handling: For nucleated cells, counts were estimated from reference gene primer amplification. Here immunoSEQ multiplex PCR was the method, and the copy in TCRdb shows in-frame clones only, minus some. For V, J and clone size, that table is used; D and trimming come from the DNA. The sample consists of just over 150,000 clones, roughly 82% of them appearing once.

The TCR sequence derives from a woman between 45 and 60 years old with acute or convalescent COVID-19. The sequencing sample was made of peripheral blood. The rearrangement joins TRBV6-5 to TRBJ1-1; D unclear. The CDR3, as DNA: TGTGCCAGCAGTTACTTCTTGAACACTGAAGCTTTCTTT. Translated, it gives CASSYFLNTEAFF.